Ten or more counts support the clone carrying this T cell receptor (beta chain). TCRdb fed the RACE reads into MiXCR, producing one record per CDR3 protein. The data show under 300,000 distinct CDR3 sequences, roughly 7.7% seen once. Trimming removed 5 bases at V and 2 bases at J, with 17 bases between. The CDR3 length is 15 residues. Germline lookup yields CDR1 DFQATT and CDR2 SNEGSKA (reference sequence). This specimen comes from a study of human T cells and chemical hapten exposure. Turning to the study itself: Across the whole study, which lasted 20 to 30 weeks, patients were given diphenylcyclopropenone on the scalp once a week. A mostly female patient group had alopecia areata, totalis or universalis.

The time point is: pre-sensitization, week 0. Noted treatment: therapeutic diphenylcyclopropenone sensitization with weekly scalp DPC. Sequenced material: whole blood, taken in connection with sensitization to the hapten diphenylcyclopropenone (DPC). This receptor was identified in a man younger than 35 with alopecia areata. Some clones in this sample may be carry-over from other donors' samples. The chain uses TRBV20-1 and TRBJ2-3; D tentatively reads TRBD1 or TRBD2 (6 bases each). The CDR3 region has the DNA TGCAGTGCTGACGCAACCCCGGGGGCCACAGATACGCAGTATTTT. Encoded protein: CSADATPGATDTQYF.